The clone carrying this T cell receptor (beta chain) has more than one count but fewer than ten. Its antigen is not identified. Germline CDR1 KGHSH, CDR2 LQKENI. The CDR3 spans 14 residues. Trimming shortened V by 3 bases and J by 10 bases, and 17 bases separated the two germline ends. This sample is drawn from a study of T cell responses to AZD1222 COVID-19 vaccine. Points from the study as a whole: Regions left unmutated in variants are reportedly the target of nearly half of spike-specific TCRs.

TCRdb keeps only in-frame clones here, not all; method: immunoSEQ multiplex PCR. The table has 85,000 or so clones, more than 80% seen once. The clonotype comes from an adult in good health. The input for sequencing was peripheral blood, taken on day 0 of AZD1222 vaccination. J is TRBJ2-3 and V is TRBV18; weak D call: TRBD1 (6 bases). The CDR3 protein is CASSPGRSEGAQYF. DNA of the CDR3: TGTGCCAGCTCACCCGGACGCTCCGAGGGGGCGCAGTATTTT.